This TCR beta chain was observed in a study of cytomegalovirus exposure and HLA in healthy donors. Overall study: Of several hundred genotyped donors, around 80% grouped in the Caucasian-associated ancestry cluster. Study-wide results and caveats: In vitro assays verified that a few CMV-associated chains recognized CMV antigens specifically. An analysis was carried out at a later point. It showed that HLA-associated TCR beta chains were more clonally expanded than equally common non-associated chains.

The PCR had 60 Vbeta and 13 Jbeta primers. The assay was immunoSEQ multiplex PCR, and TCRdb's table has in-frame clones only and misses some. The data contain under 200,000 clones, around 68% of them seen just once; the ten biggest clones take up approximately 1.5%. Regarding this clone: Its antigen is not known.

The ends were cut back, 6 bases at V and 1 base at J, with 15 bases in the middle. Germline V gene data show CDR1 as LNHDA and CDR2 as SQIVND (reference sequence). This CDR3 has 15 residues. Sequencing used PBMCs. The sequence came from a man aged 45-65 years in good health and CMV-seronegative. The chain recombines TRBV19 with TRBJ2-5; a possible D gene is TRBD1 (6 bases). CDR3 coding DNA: TGTGCCAGTAGCCAAGGGGGACCCACCCAAGAGACCCAGTACTTC. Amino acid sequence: CASSQGGPTQETQYF.